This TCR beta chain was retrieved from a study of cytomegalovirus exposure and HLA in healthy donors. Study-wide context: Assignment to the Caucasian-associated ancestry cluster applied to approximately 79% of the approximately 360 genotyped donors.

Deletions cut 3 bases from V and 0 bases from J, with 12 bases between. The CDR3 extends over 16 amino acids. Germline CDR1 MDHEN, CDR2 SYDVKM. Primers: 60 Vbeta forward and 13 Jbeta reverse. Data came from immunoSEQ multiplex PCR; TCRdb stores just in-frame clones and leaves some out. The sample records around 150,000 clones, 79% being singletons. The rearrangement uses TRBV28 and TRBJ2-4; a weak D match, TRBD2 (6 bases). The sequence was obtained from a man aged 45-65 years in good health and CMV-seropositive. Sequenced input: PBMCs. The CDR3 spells CASSLTEGLAKNIQYF. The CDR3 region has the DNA TGTGCCAGCAGTTTGACGGAGGGACTAGCCAAAAACATTCAGTACTTC.